This TCR beta chain was observed in a study of Graves' ophthalmopathy and Graves' hyperthyroidism. On the study more broadly: Peripheral blood (taken before any treatment) was collected at initial diagnosis.

Worth noting for this clonotype: No antigen is known for it.

The study amplified TCR beta CDR3 regions using RNA transcripts. The library came from an HTBI-primed first-round RT-PCR and a second-round multiplex PCR. TCRdb passed the multiplex PCR reads through MiXCR, listing each CDR3 protein once. The sample comprises 200,000 to 250,000 distinct CDR3 sequences, around 45% of which are singletons, and about 45% rests with the top ten. Findings and limits, study-wide: Ophthalmopathy progression cases were predicted by the model with roughly 64% sensitivity and less than 85% specificity. Sensitivity reached roughly 90% and specificity 81.08% for a 13-signature model separating ophthalmopathy from stable hyperthyroidism.

Sequencing was performed on peripheral blood. The origin of this receptor is an adult man with Graves' ophthalmopathy.

Here the CDR3 DNA reads TGTGCCAGCAGCTCACAGGGGACCAACTATGGCTACACCTTC. Translating it yields CASSSQGTNYGYTF. This chain uses TRBV7-3 with TRBJ1-2, with 7 positions matching TRBD1. The CDR3 extends over 14 amino acids. Germline CDR1 SGHTA, CDR2 FQGTGA. V dropped 4 bases and J dropped 2; count of bases not matched to a gene: 4.